This T cell receptor beta chain was captured in a study of identical twins. TCRdb recomputed calls from the 5' RACE reads with MiXCR, one row per CDR3 protein. The table has about 530,000 distinct CDR3 sequences, about 22% seen once. The V end was cut by 6 bases, the J end by 5 bases, with 14 bases between. This CDR3 contains 12 residues. Germline V gives CDR1 SQVTM, CDR2 ANQGSEA. This clonotype was seen a handful of times. These same data were also listed under a study on yellow fever vaccine responses in identical twins.

The receptor comes from a woman between 18 and 29 years old in good health. The sample was CD4+ T cells sorted from blood. The gene calls are TRBV29-1 and TRBJ2-7; D may be TRBD1 (6 bases). The CDR3 sequence is CSVGTPGNEQYF. The CDR3 DNA reads TGCAGCGTGGGGACACCTGGAAACGAGCAGTACTTC.